This entry is about one T cell receptor (beta chain). This specimen belongs to a study of beta chain features in type 1 diabetes. This CDR3 is built from 16 residues. J lost 1 base, V lost 6 bases, and 9 bases had no gene match. CDR1 SEHNR and CDR2 FQNEAQ come from the germline V gene (reference sequence). Of the isolated RNA, all was reverse transcribed, and so the sequenced material was expressed TCRB transcripts. Generated by immunoSEQ multiplex PCR, the TCRdb table keeps only in-frame clones and is missing some. The profile covers almost 250,000 clones, with roughly 15% appearing a single time and around 0.03% taken by the ten largest.

Sequenced input: naive CD4+ T cells from blood. The chain combines TRBV7-9 with TRBJ2-5; 9 bases agree with TRBD2. The sequence was obtained from a woman aged 40 to 50 in good health. DNA for the CDR3: TGTGCCAGCAGTGATTTTCTAGCGGGGACCCAAGAGACCCAGTACTTC. It specifies CASSDFLAGTQETQYF.